This TCR beta chain was identified in a study of OX40 agonist ivuxolimab in advanced cancers. Looking at the study overall: In this cohort, patients received ivuxolimab, an agonistic anti-OX40 (CD134) antibody. The dose-escalation cohort had hepatocellular carcinoma, melanoma, renal cell or head and neck cancer.

The data were produced by immunoSEQ multiplex PCR, yet TCRdb's version contains in-frame clones alone and is incomplete. This sample has 45,000 or so clones, with approximately 80% found just once. CDR1 is ENHRY, CDR2 SYGVKD, per germline. The CDR3 length is 13 residues. Trimming took 10 bases from V and 3 from J; bases not matched to a gene: 8. Here the sequenced sample was CD4+ or CD8+ T cells sorted from blood, taken in a trial of the OX40 agonist ivuxolimab. The rearrangement uses TRBV10-3 and TRBJ2-5; 7 nucleotides match TRBD1. The origin of this receptor is an adult with an advanced solid tumor such as melanoma, head and neck, liver or kidney cancer. CDR3 bases: TGTGCCAACGGCAGGGGGAGAGAAGAGACCCAGTACTTC. Its protein product is CANGRGREETQYF.